The 21 T cell receptor beta chains listed next were all sequenced from one sample in a study of blood T cell repertoires in COVID-19. Profiling relied on immunoSEQ multiplex PCR, and the TCRdb table lists in-frame clones only, not all of them. The profile shows about 320,000 clones, 75% to 85% of them singletons. The sequenced material came from peripheral blood. The receptor set was obtained from a human donor in a cohort sampled during active COVID-19.

The chain joins TRBV11-1 to TRBJ2-3; D may be TRBD2 (7 bases). The ends were cut back, 3 bases at V and 6 bases at J, with 16 bases in the middle. The CDR3 length is 15 residues. CDR1 is SGHAT and CDR2 is FQDESV in the germline V gene (reference sequence). The CDR3 DNA reads as TGTGCCAGCAGCTTCAGTGGGGGGGCGGGCGATACGCAGTATTTT. It specifies CASSFSGGAGDTQYF.

In DNA, the CDR3 is TGTGCCAGCAGTGAAACGTCCCGGGACTACGAGCAGTACTTC. It encodes CASSETSRDYEQYF. This rearrangement joins TRBV6-1 to TRBJ2-7, with D tentatively TRBD2 (5 bases). V shed 2 bases and J shed 3 bases, with 11 bases lying between them. Germline V gene sequence: CDR1 MNHNS, CDR2 SASEGT. The CDR3 is made up of 14 amino acids.

In this sample, this clone turned up a few times. V gene TRBV30 combines with J gene TRBJ1-3; D is perhaps TRBD1 (6 bases). The CDR3 has 13 residues. Germline assignment: CDR1 GTSNPN and CDR2 SVGIG (reference sequence). V lost 0 bases and J lost 4, with 7 bases in between. The CDR3 protein is CAWSVTGGNTIYF. The CDR3 DNA sequence: TGTGCCTGGAGTGTAACAGGGGGAAACACCATATATTTT. The entire variable domain, with the rest obtained from reference TRBV30 and TRBJ1-3, is as follows: SQTIHQWPATLVQPVGSPLSLECTVEGTSNPNLYWYRQAAGRGLQLLFYSVGIGQISSEVPQNLSASRPQDRQFILSSKKLLLSDSGFYLCAWSVTGGNTIYFGEGSWLTVV.

This clone was seen more than once but under ten times. The CDR3 DNA reads TGTGCCAGCAGCCCCGGGACAGGTTCTATAGAAGCTTTCTTT. Translating it yields CASSPGTGSIEAFF. This sequence joins TRBV9 and TRBJ1-1; 8 bases fit TRBD1. CDR3 length equals 14 residues. The trim removed 4 bases at V and 8 bases at J, leaving 10 bases unmatched. CDR1 SGDLS and CDR2 YYNGEE come from the germline V gene.

The V call is TRBV7-7, the J call TRBJ2-7; 8 bases line up with TRBD1. V shed 3 bases, J shed 4 bases, and the junction held 5 bases outside the gene matches. CDR3 length equals 14 residues. Germline CDR1 is SSHAT and CDR2 is FNYEAQ (reference sequence). The CDR3 is CASSFGQGVYEQYF. The CDR3 bases are TGTGCCAGCAGCTTCGGACAGGGTGTTTACGAGCAGTACTTC.

Comment on this clone: Other DNA sequences in this specimen translate into the identical CDR3. The gene calls are TRBV12-3 or TRBV12-4 and TRBJ2-3, with no clear D. The CDR3 spans 13 residues. V lost 3 bases, J lost 1 base, and 5 bases lay in between. CDR3 sequence reads: CASSFSGTDTQYF. The CDR3 DNA follows: TGTGCCAGCAGTTTCTCAGGCACAGATACGCAGTATTTT.

V is TRBV14 and J is TRBJ2-7; possibly TRBD2 for D (6 bases). The CDR3 runs 15 residues. Per germline, CDR1 SGHDN and CDR2 FVKESK. Trimming cost V 0 bases and J 4 bases, with 13 bases left between them. CDR3 in amino acids: CASSQDYGGIYEQYF. The CDR3, as DNA: TGTGCCAGCAGCCAAGATTATGGGGGGATTTACGAGCAGTACTTC.

J is TRBJ2-3 and V is TRBV3-1 (or the pseudogene TRBV3-2), with 9 bases that match TRBD2. V dropped 4 bases and J dropped 0; count of bases not matched to a gene: 5. CDR3 length: 16 residues. From germline, CDR1 is LGHDT and CDR2 YNNKEL (reference sequence). CDR3 DNA sequence: TGTGCCAGCAGCCCGACGACTAGCGGTAGCACAGATACGCAGTATTTT. Amino acids: CASSPTTSGSTDTQYF.

The chain links TRBV30 to TRBJ1-1, with 8 bases matching TRBD1. V trimming: 4 bases; J trimming: 4 bases; junction bases outside the gene matches: 5. CDR1 and CDR2 from the germline V gene are GTSNPN and SVGIG (reference sequence). The CDR3 extends over 13 amino acids. The CDR3 region has the DNA TGTGCCTGGAATTGGGACAGGCCCACTGAAGCTTTCTTT. Amino acids: CAWNWDRPTEAFF.

J is TRBJ1-2 and V is TRBV24-1; 7 positions match TRBD1. CDR3 length equals 14 residues. Losses at the gene ends were 3 bases for V and 8 bases for J; bases not matched to a gene: 8. Germline CDR1 reads KGHDR; CDR2 reads SFDVKD. The CDR3 nucleotides are TGTGCCACCAGTGATGGGGACAGTGTTAAGGGCTACACCTTC. Translated: CATSDGDSVKGYTF.

The chain couples TRBV5-1 to TRBJ1-6; 9 positions agree with TRBD1. This CDR3 spans 15 amino acids. J gave up 5 bases and V 4 bases, and 4 bases lay outside the gene matches. Looked up from germline, CDR1 is SGHRS and CDR2 is YFSETQ. The chain's CDR3 is CASSQGQGNNSPLHF. Written as DNA, the CDR3 is TGCGCCAGCAGCCAGGGACAGGGAAATAATTCACCCCTCCACTTT.

This clone was seen ten or more times. In the same sample, other DNA sequences code for this CDR3. The V and J genes are TRBV6-5 and TRBJ1-1, with D possibly matching TRBD1 (6 bases). This CDR3 comprises 14 residues. CDR1 MNHEY and CDR2 SVGAGI come from the germline V gene. With 2 bases removed from V and 1 base from J, the gap between germline ends came to 8 bases. The CDR3 DNA is TGTGCCAGCAGTTACGGGGGGGCGAACACTGAAGCTTTCTTT. This gives the protein CASSYGGANTEAFF.

This clone was found once. The CDR3 DNA reads TGTGCCAGCAGCAGGGACAGCTGGAACACCGGGGAGCTGTTTTTT. Protein: CASSRDSWNTGELFF. The chain employs TRBV11-1 and TRBJ2-2, with 7 bases aligning to TRBD1. The germline V gene has CDR1 SGHAT and CDR2 FQDESV (reference sequence). The CDR3 has 15 residues. The ends lost 5 bases at V and 1 base at J; junction bases unmatched: 4.

In this sample, this clone turned up once. CDR3 coding DNA: TGTGCCAGCAGTGAAGGGACAGGGGAAACCGGGGAGCTGTTTTTT. Its translation is CASSEGTGETGELFF. The chain carries TRBV6-1 and TRBJ2-2, with 9 bases that match TRBD1. Looked up from germline, CDR1 is MNHNS and CDR2 is SASEGT. The ends lost 1 base at V and 5 bases at J; junction bases unmatched: 2. The CDR3 has 15 amino acids.

The V gene is TRBV5-4, the J gene TRBJ1-1, with 7 nucleotides matching TRBD1. V shed 3 bases, J shed 5 bases, and the junction held 4 bases outside the gene matches. Germline CDR1 and CDR2: SGHNT and YYREEE (reference sequence). This CDR3 is built from 13 residues. The CDR3 here is CASSSTGKTEAFF. DNA for the CDR3: TGTGCCAGCAGCTCGACAGGGAAGACTGAAGCTTTCTTT.

This chain uses TRBV5-4 with TRBJ1-4, with TRBD1 matching 7 bases. The CDR3 runs 15 residues. Per germline, CDR1 SGHNT and CDR2 YYREEE (reference sequence). J gave up 4 bases and V 0 bases, and 3 bases lay outside the gene matches. The CDR3 sequence: CASSLEGGNNEKLFF. The CDR3 region has the DNA TGTGCCAGCAGCTTGGAAGGGGGCAATAATGAAAAACTGTTTTTT.

A few counts support this clone. J is TRBJ1-1 and V is TRBV5-1; TRBD1 agrees at 8 bases. V lost 3 bases and J lost 1; bases outside the gene matches: 2. CDR3 length equals 14 residues. The V gene's germline CDR1 is SGHRS and CDR2 YFSETQ. Here the CDR3 reads CASSSDRGNTEAFF. CDR3 nucleotide sequence: TGCGCCAGCAGCTCCGACAGGGGGAACACTGAAGCTTTCTTT.

The J gene is TRBJ2-1, the V gene TRBV18; 7 bases fit TRBD2. Germline assignment: CDR1 KGHSH and CDR2 LQKENI. Unmatched junction bases numbered 13, after V lost 5 bases and J lost 6 bases. CDR3 length: 16 residues. This CDR3 reads CASSTPLADKFNEQFF. CDR3 DNA sequence: TGTGCCAGCTCAACCCCCCTAGCGGATAAATTCAATGAGCAGTTCTTC.

This chain links TRBV25-1 with TRBJ2-1; D remains unclear. The ends were cut back, 1 base at V and 8 bases at J, with 9 bases in the middle. The CDR3 sequence is 13 residues long. Germline CDR1 and CDR2: MGHDK and SYGVNS. In nucleotides, the CDR3 is TGTGCCAGCAGTGAATCCAGAGGCCATGAGCAGTTCTTC. It is translated as CASSESRGHEQFF.

The rearrangement joins TRBV24-1 to TRBJ1-5; no definite D call. The CDR3 contains 14 residues. Germline V lookup: CDR1 KGHDR, CDR2 SFDVKD. Trimming pared 5 bases from V and 3 bases from J, leaving 10 bases between. DNA of the CDR3: TGTGCCACCAGTGTAGCGATTTCCAATCAGCCCCAGCATTTT. It encodes CATSVAISNQPQHF.

The chain joins TRBV19 to TRBJ1-5; D may be TRBD1 (6 bases). Germline assignment: CDR1 LNHDA and CDR2 SQIVND (reference sequence). This CDR3 contains 15 residues. V shed 5 bases and J shed 5 bases, with 16 bases lying between them. The CDR3 DNA follows: TGTGCCAGTAGTCCTACCGGACAGAAACATCAGCCCCAGCATTTT. Translation gives CASSPTGQKHQPQHF.